This TCR beta chain is from a study of blood T cell repertoires in COVID-19. Study as a whole: The study drew acute and convalescent COVID-19 samples from the United States, Italy and Spain. Sources were T cells, B-cell-depleted T cells, or PBMCs; the material itself was cDNA or gDNA.

Trimming left V 4 bases short and J 2 bases short, with 11 bases between. The length of the CDR3 is 14 residues. Germline CDR1 and CDR2: SGHRS and YFSETQ. Original processing notes: Amplified reference gene primers provided the basis for estimating nucleated cell counts. Method: immunoSEQ multiplex PCR; TCRdb's copy keeps in-frame clones and lacks some. V, J and clone size are taken as reported in that table, and D and trimming were inferred from the DNA itself. Found here are some 350,000 clones, 89% of them singletons; the top ten hold around 3%. The sequencing sample was made of peripheral blood. The source is a woman aged 30 to 39 with COVID-19, enrolled during active disease. The chain is built from TRBV5-1 and TRBJ2-3; D gene unclear. CDR3 protein: CASSILSPTDTQYF. The CDR3 region has the DNA TGCGCCAGCAGCATCTTAAGCCCCACAGATACGCAGTATTTT.